The 9 T cell receptor beta chains presented below share a single source sample, sequenced in a study of T cell repertoires in cytomegalovirus infection (dated by TCRdb to the late 2010s). The instrument given in TCRdb is Illumina HiSeq 1500. TCRdb cleaned the public reads at Q25 with fastp, built clones with MiXCR and kept in-frame beta chains. Rows are combined by CDR3 protein, so each entry shows the most common genes and DNA. The table for this sample lists roughly 920,000 distinct CDR3 sequences; roughly 31% of them were counted only once. The top ten hold around an eighth of the sample. The treatment or condition label of this sample denotes: in vitro stimulation with specific CMV peptide epitopes to enrich CMV-specific T cells. Their specific antigens are unknown. The input for sequencing was cultured CD8+ T cells from PBMCs, taken from culture after CMV antigen stimulation. All receptors derive from a human donor in good health (CMV status not recorded). Some clones in this sample may be carry-over from other donors' samples.

This chain connects TRBV7-3 to TRBJ1-1; D uncertain. The CDR3 spans 16 residues. V was clipped by 2 bases and J by 5 bases, with 18 bases between them. Germline V gene sequence: CDR1 SGHTA, CDR2 FQGTGA. CDR3 coding DNA: TGTGCCAGCAGCTTAGAGGGTGCGGGCTTGGGGACTGAAGCTTTCTTT. Translating gives CASSLEGAGLGTEAFF.

Notes on this clonotype: At one end the junction does not follow the germline gene, possibly because of a read error. The CDR3 DNA follows: TGTGCCACCAGCTTAACAGGGGGACTCCAACTTGCGAACACCGGGGAGCTGTTTTTT. Residues: CATSLTGGLQLANTGELFF. This sequence joins TRBV7-3 and TRBJ2-2; 8 positions match TRBD1. The germline gives CDR1 SGHTA, CDR2 FQGTGA. The CDR3 has 19 residues.

With respect to this clonotype: With a much larger clone just one base away, this may be a read error. The V gene is TRBV7-2, the J gene TRBJ2-3, with TRBD1 matching over 11 bases. The CDR3 totals 17 residues. CDR1 and CDR2 from the germline V gene are SGHTA and FQGNSA. The CDR3 here is CVSSNYGTGGITDTQYF. For the CDR3, the DNA is TGTGTCAGCAGCAACTACGGGACAGGGGGGATCACAGATACGCAGTATTTT.

The chain has TRBV11-1 and TRBJ1-1; D ambiguous. Trimming stripped 3 bases from V and 8 bases from J, with 10 bases between. The CDR3 extends over 12 amino acids. The V gene's germline CDR1 is SGHAT and CDR2 FQDESV (reference sequence). The CDR3 coding sequence is TGTGCCAGCAGCTTTGGTAACCGGGAAGCTTTCTTT. Residues: CASSFGNREAFF.

J is TRBJ2-7 and V is TRBV10-3; possibly TRBD1 for D (6 bases). The CDR3 extends over 15 amino acids. The germline CDR1 and CDR2 sequences are ENHRY and SYGVKD. V gave up 0 bases and J gave up 3 bases, with 12 bases separating them. CDR3 DNA sequence: TGTGCCATCAGTGAGTCAAGGGGGAATCTCTACGAGCAGTACGTC. Residues: CAISESRGNLYEQYV.

The chain combines TRBV6-6 with TRBJ1-5, with D perhaps TRBD1 (5 bases). The CDR3 is 15 amino acids. V lost 2 bases, J lost 4 bases, and 12 bases lay in between. The germline V gene encodes CDR1 MNHNY and CDR2 SVGAGI (reference sequence). CDR3 protein: CASSYGDLRNQPQHF. CDR3 DNA: TGTGCCAGCAGTTACGGGGACCTACGAAATCAGCCCCAGCATTTT.

V and J are TRBV18 and TRBJ1-1; TRBD1 is a possible D gene (6 bases). The CDR3 loop spans 15 amino acids. V was cut by 8 bases and J by 5 bases, with 21 bases left in between. The germline V gene has CDR1 KGHSH and CDR2 LQKENI. In DNA, the CDR3 is TGTGCCAGCCCAACGCGAGGGGGATCGGAAACTGAAGCTTTCTTT. Translating gives CASPTRGGSETEAFF.

This clonotype has a count of ten or more. V usage is TRBV27 and J usage is TRBJ1-5; possible D gene TRBD1, 6 bases. Germline V lookup: CDR1 MNHEY, CDR2 SMNVEV (reference sequence). The CDR3 is 18 amino acids. Trimming stripped 4 bases from V and 3 bases from J, with 22 bases between. The CDR3 DNA reads TGTGCCAGCAGTTCCTATGACAGGTCCGTGTTTTCCAATCAGCCCCAGCATTTT. This encodes CASSSYDRSVFSNQPQHF.

The rearrangement uses TRBV12-3 or TRBV12-4 and TRBJ1-2; a weak D match, TRBD1 (5 bases). The CDR3 has 14 amino acids. The CDR3 DNA follows: TGTGCTCAAGGGGTGACCGGGGCTAACTATGGCTACACCTTC. This encodes CAQGVTGANYGYTF.